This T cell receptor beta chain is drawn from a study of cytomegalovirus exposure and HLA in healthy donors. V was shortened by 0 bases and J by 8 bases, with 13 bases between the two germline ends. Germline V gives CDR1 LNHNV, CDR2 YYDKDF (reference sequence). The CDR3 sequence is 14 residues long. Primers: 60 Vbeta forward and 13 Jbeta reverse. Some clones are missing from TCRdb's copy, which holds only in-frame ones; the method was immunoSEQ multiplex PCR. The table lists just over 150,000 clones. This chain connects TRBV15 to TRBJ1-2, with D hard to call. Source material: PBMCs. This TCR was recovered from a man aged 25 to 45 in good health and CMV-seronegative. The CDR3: CATSRDTVPSGYTF. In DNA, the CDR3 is TGTGCCACCAGCAGAGATACAGTTCCCAGCGGCTACACCTTC.